The T cell receptor (beta chain) described here comes from a study of blood T cell repertoires in COVID-19. At the level of the study: Acute-phase and convalescent COVID-19 samples originated in the United States, Italy and Spain. PBMCs, B-cell-depleted T cells, or T cells provided the cDNA or gDNA that made up the material.

In the original analysis: Reference gene primer amplification in the assay estimated nucleated cell counts. Sequenced by immunoSEQ multiplex PCR; TCRdb stores in-frame clones only, minus some. The V and J calls and clone size come from that table; D and trimming were worked out from the DNA. In the table there are some 130,000 clones, roughly 80% of which are singletons. The CDR3 sequence is 16 residues long. Losses at the gene ends were 3 bases for V and 4 bases for J; bases not matched to a gene: 5. Per germline, CDR1 SNHLY and CDR2 FYNNEI. This TCR came from a woman between 50 and 59 years old with acute or convalescent COVID-19. The chain links TRBV2 to TRBJ1-6, with 8 bases lining up with TRBD1. The specimen was peripheral blood. CDR3: CASSDSYRGYNSPLHF. The CDR3 DNA follows: TGTGCCAGCAGTGACAGTTACAGGGGGTATAATTCACCCCTCCACTTT.